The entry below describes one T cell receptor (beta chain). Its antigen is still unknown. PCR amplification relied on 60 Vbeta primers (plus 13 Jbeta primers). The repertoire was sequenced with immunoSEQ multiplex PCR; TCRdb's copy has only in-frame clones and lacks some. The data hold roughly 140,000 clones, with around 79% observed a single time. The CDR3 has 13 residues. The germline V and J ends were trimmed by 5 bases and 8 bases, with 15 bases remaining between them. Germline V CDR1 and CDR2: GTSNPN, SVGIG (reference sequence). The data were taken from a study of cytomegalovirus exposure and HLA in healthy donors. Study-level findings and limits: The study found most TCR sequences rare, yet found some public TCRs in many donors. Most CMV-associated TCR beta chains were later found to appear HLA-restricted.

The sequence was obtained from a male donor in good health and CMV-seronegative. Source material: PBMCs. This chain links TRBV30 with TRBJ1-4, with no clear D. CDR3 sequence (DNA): TGTGCCTGGGCGGATGGCGTAAAGGAAAAACTGTTTTTT. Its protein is CAWADGVKEKLFF. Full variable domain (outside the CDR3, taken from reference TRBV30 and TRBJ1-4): SQTIHQWPATLVQPVGSPLSLECTVEGTSNPNLYWYRQAAGRGLQLLFYSVGIGQISSEVPQNLSASRPQDRQFILSSKKLLLSDSGFYLCAWADGVKEKLFFGSGTQLSVL.